These 9 T cell receptor beta chains were all obtained from the same sample, sequenced in a study of post-analysis software for immune sequencing data. Antigens for these TCRs are unknown. Study-level findings and limits: With TRBV5-6, TRBV5-1 and TRBV20-1 included, 5 or 6 TRBV segments were more frequent in patients than in controls.

TCR beta libraries were prepared from cDNA with unique molecular identifiers. TCRdb analysed the PCR reads with MiXCR anew, one entry per CDR3 protein. The sample contains 180,000 or so distinct CDR3 sequences, 29% of which appear only once. The specimen sequenced was blood. The receptors here all came from a girl aged 2-17 years with multiple sclerosis.

This clonotype came up a few times. The rearrangement links TRBV5-1 to TRBJ1-2; 8 bases fit TRBD1. The germline V gene has CDR1 SGHRS and CDR2 YFSETQ. V was clipped by 3 bases and J by 2 bases; unmatched bases: 0. The CDR3 is 13 amino acids. The CDR3 bases are TGCGCCAGCAGCTGGGACAGGAACTATGGCTACACCTTC. Translated: CASSWDRNYGYTF.

This clonotype has a count of ten or more. The chain is built from TRBV7-2 and TRBJ2-1; 11 positions agree with TRBD2. There are 16 residues in the CDR3. Trimming at V came to 3 bases and at J to 4 bases, leaving 5 bases not matched to a gene. The germline V gene has CDR1 SGHTA and CDR2 FQGNSA. The CDR3 nucleotides read TGTGCCAGCAGCTTGACCGGGACTAGCGGTTACAATGAGCAGTTCTTC. Protein product: CASSLTGTSGYNEQFF.

J is TRBJ2-7 and V is TRBV18, with a possible D match to TRBD2 (6 bases). V lost 10 bases to trimming and J lost 7 bases, with 26 bases between them. The CDR3 contains 15 residues. The germline V gene encodes CDR1 KGHSH and CDR2 LQKENI. CDR3 sequence: CANPPPSAGSHEQYF. The CDR3 DNA reads TGTGCCAACCCACCACCTTCTGCGGGAAGCCATGAGCAGTACTTC.

This clonotype was observed many times. This chain uses TRBV20-1 with TRBJ1-4; D ambiguous. Trimming pared 3 bases from V and 8 bases from J, leaving 13 bases between. This CDR3 has 13 residues. Germline CDR1 is DFQATT and CDR2 is SNEGSKA (reference sequence). In DNA, the CDR3 is TGCAGTGCTAGTAACCAGGAACGGGAAAAACTGTTTTTT. Encoded protein: CSASNQEREKLFF.

This clonotype came up many times. V and J are TRBV5-1 and TRBJ2-1; no clear D gene. CDR1 is SGHRS, CDR2 YFSETQ, per germline. This CDR3 is built from 16 residues. V was clipped by 0 bases and J by 5 bases, with 15 bases between them. The CDR3, as DNA: TGCGCCAGCAGCTTGGTGGCGGTTACGACGGACAATGAGCAGTTCTTC. Its protein is CASSLVAVTTDNEQFF.

As to this clonotype: This sequence may be a read error, since a much larger clone differs from it by one base. The chain has TRBV14 and TRBJ2-1; a possible D gene is TRBD1 (6 bases). Germline loops: CDR1 SGHDN, CDR2 FVKESK. V gave up 4 bases and J gave up 10 bases, with 26 bases separating them. The CDR3 runs 17 residues. The chain's CDR3 is CASSLDHPRDTRYEQFF. CDR3 sequence (DNA): TGTGCCAGCAGCCTAGACCACCCTCGGGACACCCGCTACGAGCAGTTCTTC.

The CDR3 is CASSPYGYRDYEQYF. The CDR3 coding sequence is TGTGCCAGCAGCCCCTACGGTTACAGGGACTATGAGCAGTACTTC. V and J are TRBV28 and TRBJ2-5; TRBD2 might be the D (7 bases). Germline CDR1 is MDHEN and CDR2 is SYDVKM. V shed 6 bases and J shed 11 bases, with 25 bases lying between them. The CDR3 covers 15 residues.

This clonotype was seen at least ten times. This chain connects TRBV5-1 to TRBJ2-7; maybe TRBD1 (5 bases). The CDR3 is 14 amino acids. The germline V and J ends were trimmed by 7 bases and 0 bases, with 14 bases remaining between them. Germline CDR1 and CDR2: SGHRS and YFSETQ. For the CDR3, the DNA is TGCGCCAGCGGACCGACAGTAGGCTCCTACGAGCAGTACTTC. Amino acids: CASGPTVGSYEQYF.

A word on this clonotype: Just one base apart from a much larger clone, this may be a read error. The chain carries TRBV6-6 and TRBJ2-7; D is tentatively TRBD1 or TRBD2 (5 bases each). Germline V gene data show CDR1 as MNHNY and CDR2 as SVGAGI (reference sequence). V dropped 5 bases and J dropped 8 bases, with 16 bases sitting between them. The CDR3 is 13 amino acids. CDR3 in DNA: TGTGCCAGCAGTACTCCTGGGGCTAGCAAGCAGTACTTC. Protein sequence: CASSTPGASKQYF.